The next 19 T cell receptor beta chains were all read from a single sample in a study of blood T cell repertoires in COVID-19. Produced via immunoSEQ multiplex PCR; TCRdb's table is partial and in-frame only. The table shows tens of thousands of clones, with around 84% occurring only once. The sample comprised peripheral blood. The receptors shown here come from a man aged 70 or older with acute or convalescent COVID-19.

The chain couples TRBV19 to TRBJ2-7, with 8 nucleotides matching TRBD2. Trimming cost V 4 bases and J 6 bases; bases outside gene matches: 8. Germline CDR1 LNHDA, CDR2 SQIVND (reference sequence). The CDR3 covers 14 residues. In DNA form, the CDR3 reads TGTGCCAGTAGTAATAAAGCGGGAGAAGCCGAGCAGTACTTC. This gives the protein CASSNKAGEAEQYF.

The V call is TRBV7-9, the J call TRBJ2-1; 10 nucleotides match TRBD2. The V segment lost 5 bases and the J segment 0 bases; nucleotides outside the gene matches: 4. Germline V gene data show CDR1 as SEHNR and CDR2 as FQNEAQ (reference sequence). The CDR3 consists of 16 residues. For the CDR3, the DNA is TGTGCCAGCAGCAGAGTAGCGGGGGGCTCCTACAATGAGCAGTTCTTC. This translates into CASSRVAGGSYNEQFF.

This rearrangement joins TRBV29-1 to TRBJ1-2; D unclear. The CDR3 has 13 amino acids. In germline, CDR1 is SQVTM, CDR2 ANQGSEA. The germline V and J ends were trimmed by 4 bases and 0 bases, with 9 bases remaining between them. The CDR3 region is CSVVSGTNYGYTF. As DNA, the CDR3 is TGCAGCGTTGTGAGCGGCACTAACTATGGCTACACCTTC.

The chain recombines TRBV30 with TRBJ2-1; 9 bases agree with TRBD2. CDR1 and CDR2 (germline): GTSNPN, SVGIG (reference sequence). This CDR3 spans 21 amino acids. V trimming: 0 bases; J trimming: 2 bases; junction bases outside the gene matches: 20. CDR3 DNA sequence: TGTGCCTGGAGTGTACAAGGGCAGGGCGGCTTTAGCGGGAGACCCTACAATGAGCAGTTCTTC. Its protein product is CAWSVQGQGGFSGRPYNEQFF.

The rearrangement links TRBV7-9 to TRBJ2-2; D is perhaps TRBD2 (5 bases). The germline CDR1 and CDR2 sequences are SEHNR and FQNEAQ (reference sequence). V shed 4 bases and J shed 2 bases, with 11 bases lying between them. The CDR3 has 15 amino acids. The CDR3 spells CASSSGLRNTGELFF. As DNA, the CDR3 is TGTGCCAGCAGCTCCGGACTTCGTAACACCGGGGAGCTGTTTTTT.

This chain links TRBV27 with TRBJ1-2, with TRBD1 matching over 8 bases. CDR3 length: 16 residues. Germline values: CDR1 MNHEY, CDR2 SMNVEV (reference sequence). V lost 6 bases and J lost 8; bases outside the gene matches: 17. CDR3 sequence (DNA): TGTGCCAGCAGCCCTGGACGTTCGGGACAGGCTTGGGGCTACACCTTC. This codes for CASSPGRSGQAWGYTF.

The chain links TRBV6-5 to TRBJ2-7, with 11 bases identical to TRBD2. The trim removed 0 bases at V and 6 bases at J, leaving 1 base unmatched. The germline gives CDR1 MNHEY, CDR2 SVGAGI. This CDR3 has 14 residues. CDR3 coding DNA: TGTGCCAGCAGTTACTCTAGCGGGAGGGCCGAGCAGTACTTC. Residues: CASSYSSGRAEQYF.

V gene TRBV5-1 combines with J gene TRBJ1-2, with TRBD1 matching over 9 bases. With V trimmed by 9 bases and J by 4 bases, 10 bases remained unmatched. CDR3 size: 14 residues. Looked up from germline, CDR1 is SGHRS and CDR2 is YFSETQ. The CDR3 DNA follows: TGCGCCACTTCGACGACAGGGGGGGGCTATGGCTACACCTTC. Encoded protein: CATSTTGGGYGYTF.

The genes are TRBV6-5 and TRBJ2-1; possibly TRBD1 for D (6 bases). Germline V gives CDR1 MNHEY, CDR2 SVGAGI. The CDR3 loop spans 16 amino acids. The V end was cut by 0 bases, the J end by 10 bases, with 19 bases between. The CDR3 region has the DNA TGTGCCAGCAGTTACTCGAATAGGCTACAGGGCAGAGAGCAGTTCTTC. This gives the protein CASSYSNRLQGREQFF.

The rearrangement links TRBV7-8 to TRBJ1-3; TRBD1 might be the D (5 bases). CDR3 length equals 15 residues. CDR1 is SGHVS, CDR2 FQNEAQ, per germline. Trimming took off 6 bases at V and 1 base at J, with 13 bases between the two ends. The CDR3 DNA reads TGTGCCAGCAGTCCTCTAAGGGGTTCTGGAAACACCATATATTTT. It is translated as CASSPLRGSGNTIYF. The whole variable domain, filled in from reference TRBV7-8 and TRBJ1-3, reads GAGVSQSPRYKVAKRGQDVALRCDPISGHVSLFWYQQALGQGPEFLTYFQNEAQLDKSGLPSDRFFAERPEGSVSTLKIQRTQQEDSAVYLCASSPLRGSGNTIYFGEGSWLTVV.

This chain uses TRBV20-1 with TRBJ2-3; 9 positions agree with TRBD1. The CDR3 consists of 11 residues. Trimming took 5 bases from V and 12 from J; bases not matched to a gene: 6. The germline CDR1 and CDR2 sequences are DFQATT and SNEGSKA (reference sequence). The CDR3 nucleotides are TGCAGTGCTTATACAGGGGGCGCACAGTATTTT. It encodes CSAYTGGAQYF.

The rearrangement links TRBV20-1 to TRBJ2-2; unclear D gene. This CDR3 region has 15 residues. Germline CDR1 DFQATT, CDR2 SNEGSKA (reference sequence). V dropped 3 bases and J dropped 0 bases, with 11 bases sitting between them. The CDR3 DNA reads TGCAGTGCTAGTCTTGGTAGCACGAACACCGGGGAGCTGTTTTTT. It is translated as CSASLGSTNTGELFF.

J is TRBJ2-6 and V is TRBV2; TRBD2 might be the D (5 bases). The V end was cut by 3 bases, the J end by 0 bases, with 9 bases between. The CDR3 length is 16 residues. Germline CDR1 SNHLY, CDR2 FYNNEI. CDR3 region: CASSDKRSSGANVLTF. CDR3 coding DNA: TGTGCCAGCAGTGACAAGCGGAGCTCTGGGGCCAACGTCCTGACTTTC.

V and J are TRBV19 and TRBJ1-2, with 10 nucleotides matching TRBD1. This CDR3 comprises 14 residues. Germline CDR1 and CDR2: LNHDA and SQIVND (reference sequence). Unmatched junction bases numbered 4, after V lost 4 bases and J lost 5 bases. CDR3 amino acids: CASSTRTGGYGYTF. DNA of the CDR3: TGTGCCAGTAGTACCCGGACAGGGGGGTATGGCTACACCTTC.

The chain combines TRBV3-1 (or the pseudogene TRBV3-2) with TRBJ2-5, with 10 bases matching TRBD2. Germline V gene data show CDR1 as LGHDT and CDR2 as YNNKEL (reference sequence). V was clipped by 8 bases and J by 5 bases; unmatched bases: 11. This CDR3 has 15 residues. The CDR3 is CASGRSGGAEETQYF. CDR3 DNA sequence: TGTGCCAGCGGTCGCAGCGGGGGGGCCGAGGAGACCCAGTACTTC.

V gene TRBV5-4 combines with J gene TRBJ2-1; 8 bases agree with TRBD2. The CDR3 length is 16 residues. The junction had 7 bases not matched to a gene; V was cut back by 1 base and J by 4 bases. Per the germline V gene, CDR1 is SGHNT and CDR2 is YYREEE (reference sequence). CDR3 sequence reads: CASSLSPTSAYNEQFF. DNA of the CDR3: TGTGCCAGCAGCTTGTCGCCGACTAGCGCTTACAATGAGCAGTTCTTC.

The chain uses TRBV29-1 and TRBJ1-5; TRBD1 is a possible D gene (6 bases). The length of the CDR3 is 14 residues. Germline values: CDR1 SQVTM, CDR2 ANQGSEA. With 7 bases removed from V and 0 bases from J, the gap between germline ends came to 13 bases. The CDR3 sequence: CSATTGISNQPQHF. DNA of the CDR3: TGCAGCGCTACAACAGGGATTAGCAATCAGCCCCAGCATTTT.

The chain joins TRBV16 to TRBJ1-5; D is uncertain. V lost 1 base and J 0 bases, leaving 10 bases between the germline ends. The CDR3 totals 16 residues. Per the germline V gene, CDR1 is KGHSY and CDR2 is FQNENV. The CDR3: CASSQLAEYSNQPQHF. The DNA of the CDR3 is TGTGCCAGCAGCCAATTAGCCGAGTATAGCAATCAGCCCCAGCATTTT. Complete variable domain (other parts from reference TRBV16 and TRBJ1-5): GEEVAQTPKHLVRGEGQKAKLYCAPIKGHSYVFWYQQVLKNEFKFLISFQNENVFDETGMPKERFSAKCLPNSPCSLEIQATKLEDSAVYFCASSQLAEYSNQPQHFGDGTRLSIL.

The CDR3 nucleotides read TGTGCCAGCTCACCCGACAGGGCGGGCGAGCAGTACGTC. Its translation is CASSPDRAGEQYV. This chain connects TRBV18 to TRBJ2-7; 7 bases map to TRBD1. The CDR3 sequence is 13 residues long. Trimming cost V 3 bases and J 6 bases; bases outside gene matches: 5. The germline V gene encodes CDR1 KGHSH and CDR2 LQKENI.